The 14 T cell receptor beta chains in this list originate from one sample, sequenced in a study of blood T cell repertoires in COVID-19. Profiling relied on immunoSEQ multiplex PCR, and the TCRdb table lists in-frame clones only, not all of them. This table holds fewer than 200,000 clones, roughly 89% found once. Source material: peripheral blood. Source of these receptors: a woman aged 55 to 70 who had recovered from COVID-19.

This chain connects TRBV4-1 to TRBJ2-2; D is ambiguous. The CDR3 is made up of 14 amino acids. The germline CDR1 and CDR2 sequences are MGHRA and YSYEKL. V lost 1 base and J lost 4, with 7 bases in between. CDR3 loop: CASSQVLGTGELFF. The CDR3 coding sequence is TGCGCCAGCAGCCAAGTTCTCGGCACCGGGGAGCTGTTTTTT.

The V gene is TRBV10-2, the J gene TRBJ1-2; no definite D call. V was cut by 7 bases and J by 1 base, with 10 bases left in between. Germline V gene data show CDR1 as WSHSY and CDR2 as SAAADI. This CDR3 region has 13 residues. The CDR3 region has the DNA TGCGCCAGCAATGTACGGGATAACTATGGCTACACCTTC. Its translation is CASNVRDNYGYTF.

The chain carries TRBV12-5 and TRBJ1-2; a weak D match, TRBD1 (5 bases). This CDR3 is built from 13 residues. V dropped 7 bases and J dropped 5 bases, with 14 bases sitting between them. Germline-derived CDR1 and CDR2 are LGHNT and FRNRAP. In nucleotides, the CDR3 is TGTGCTAGTGCCTCCGTGGGGGGTTATGGCTACACCTTC. Protein product: CASASVGGYGYTF.

The V gene is TRBV30, the J gene TRBJ2-5; TRBD1 agrees at 7 bases. The CDR3 loop spans 14 amino acids. V lost 2 bases and J lost 2; bases outside the gene matches: 5. Germline loops: CDR1 GTSNPN, CDR2 SVGIG (reference sequence). Written as DNA, the CDR3 is TGTGCCTGGAGTAAGACAGGGCCACAAGAGACCCAGTACTTC. Encoded protein: CAWSKTGPQETQYF.

CDR3 sequence (DNA): TGTGCCAGCAGTGAAGGTGGGGGGGAAGGCTACACCTTC. Residues: CASSEGGGEGYTF. This chain uses TRBV6-1 with TRBJ1-2, with D possibly matching TRBD1 (5 bases). The ends were cut back, 1 base at V and 8 bases at J, with 11 bases in the middle. This CDR3 has 13 amino acids. Germline V gives CDR1 MNHNS, CDR2 SASEGT.

The sample holds a few counts of this clone. The V call is TRBV5-1, the J call TRBJ2-2; 12 nucleotides line up with TRBD1. The CDR3 loop spans 17 amino acids. Germline V gene lookup returns CDR1 SGHRS and CDR2 YFSETQ. Trimming cost V 0 bases and J 4 bases; bases outside gene matches: 4. The CDR3 sequence is CASSLEGQGAITGELFF. The CDR3 bases are TGCGCCAGCAGCTTGGAGGGACAGGGGGCAATCACCGGGGAGCTGTTTTTT.

The CDR3 coding sequence is TGTGCCAGCAGTTACTACGCGACAGGGTCTGGAAACACCATATATTTT. It codes for CASSYYATGSGNTIYF. V usage is TRBV6-2 or TRBV6-3 and J usage is TRBJ1-3; 7 bases match TRBD1. The CDR3 has 16 amino acids. With V trimmed by 1 base and J by 1 base, 4 bases remained unmatched. In germline, CDR1 is MNHEY, CDR2 SVGEGT.

The chain has TRBV9 and TRBJ2-1, with a weak D call TRBD2 (6 bases). The CDR3 runs 14 residues. Germline V gene data show CDR1 as SGDLS and CDR2 as YYNGEE. Trimming left V 0 bases short and J 5 bases short, with 9 bases between. The CDR3 nucleotides read TGTGCCAGCAGCGTAGCTCTAGCGAACAATGAGCAGTTCTTC. Translating gives CASSVALANNEQFF.

The chain has TRBV29-1 and TRBJ2-5; 12 bases agree with TRBD2. Germline V lookup: CDR1 SQVTM, CDR2 ANQGSEA. Trimming removed 7 bases from V and 5 bases from J; junction bases left unmatched: 8. This CDR3 is 14 amino acids long. This CDR3 is CSARLAGVRETQYF. The CDR3 bases are TGCAGCGCCCGACTAGCGGGGGTACGGGAGACCCAGTACTTC.

V usage is TRBV3-1 (or the pseudogene TRBV3-2) and J usage is TRBJ2-3; D is possibly TRBD2 (6 bases). V was trimmed by 4 bases and J by 4 bases, leaving 12 bases between them. This CDR3 region has 14 residues. The V gene's germline CDR1 is LGHDT and CDR2 YNNKEL (reference sequence). The DNA of the CDR3 is TGTGCCAGCAGCCGGCGGGGTCGTGCAGATACGCAGTATTTT. Translation gives CASSRRGRADTQYF.

The chain joins TRBV9 to TRBJ2-3; no clear D gene. Looked up from germline, CDR1 is SGDLS and CDR2 is YYNGEE. The CDR3 has 13 residues. Deletions cut 0 bases from V and 0 bases from J, with 2 bases between. The CDR3 loop reads CASSVASTDTQYF. CDR3 nucleotides: TGTGCCAGCAGCGTAGCGAGCACAGATACGCAGTATTTT.

In this sample, this clone turned up once. The chain joins TRBV28 to TRBJ1-2, with no clear D. The CDR3 is 14 amino acids. The ends were cut back, 3 bases at V and 4 bases at J, with 12 bases in the middle. In germline, CDR1 is MDHEN, CDR2 SYDVKM. The CDR3 protein is CASSFQEGPYGYTF. In nucleotides, the CDR3 is TGTGCCAGCAGTTTCCAGGAAGGCCCCTATGGCTACACCTTC.

The chain couples TRBV5-8 to TRBJ1-1; D may be TRBD1 (5 bases). The CDR3 covers 15 residues. Trimming removed 0 bases at V and 4 bases at J, with 13 bases between. The V gene's germline CDR1 is SGHTS and CDR2 YDEGEE. The CDR3, as DNA: TGTGCCAGCAGCTTGGACGTCAGGGTCCCCACTGAAGCTTTCTTT. It codes for CASSLDVRVPTEAFF.

The chain uses TRBV3-1 (or the pseudogene TRBV3-2) and TRBJ2-1; D ambiguous. This CDR3 is built from 15 residues. V dropped 4 bases and J dropped 6 bases, with 16 bases sitting between them. Germline loops: CDR1 LGHDT, CDR2 YNNKEL (reference sequence). CDR3 DNA sequence: TGTGCCAGCAGCCCCCTTTTGGCTAGTGGCAATGAGCAGTTCTTC. Translated: CASSPLLASGNEQFF.